The 3 T cell receptor beta chains in this list originate from one sample, sequenced in a study of T cell clonotyping in hematopoietic cell transplantation. Assay used: immunoSEQ multiplex PCR; TCRdb lists only in-frame clones, some missing. The data contain 15,000 to 20,000 clones, approximately 81% of them seen just once; the ten biggest clones take up roughly 4.2%. The starting material was PBMCs, obtained 100 days after allogeneic stem cell transplant. The receptors originated from a male patient aged 60 to 75 who had an allogeneic stem cell transplant from a related donor, so the T cells may come from the graft donor. Some clones in this sample may be carry-over from other donors' samples.

The chain combines TRBV5-6 with TRBJ2-5; 7 bases map to TRBD1. CDR1 is SGHDT, CDR2 YYEEEE, per germline. The J segment lost 6 bases and the V segment lost 4 bases, leaving 6 bases of the junction unmatched. CDR3 length: 13 amino acids. CDR3 sequence (DNA): TGTGCCAGCAGCGGCCGGGACAGACAGACCCAGTACTTC. It encodes CASSGRDRQTQYF.

CDR3 sequence reads: CASSQDRTLNTEAFF. In DNA form, the CDR3 reads TGCGCCAGCAGCCAAGATAGGACGTTGAACACTGAAGCTTTCTTT. J is TRBJ1-1 and V is TRBV4-3; no firm D call. Trimming shortened V by 0 bases and J by 0 bases, and 8 bases separated the two germline ends. CDR1 LGHNA and CDR2 YSLEER come from the germline V gene. The length of the CDR3 is 15 residues.

This clone was seen once. CDR3 nucleotide sequence: TGTGCCATCAGTGATGGGAGCCTCGGGGGGCACACTGAAGCTTTCTTT. Its protein product is CAISDGSLGGHTEAFF. The chain is built from TRBV10-3 and TRBJ1-1; the D gene is possibly TRBD1 (6 bases). The CDR3 length is 16 residues. Germline CDR1 reads ENHRY; CDR2 reads SYGVKD. The V end lost 3 bases, the J end lost 3 bases, and 17 bases lay between the germline ends.